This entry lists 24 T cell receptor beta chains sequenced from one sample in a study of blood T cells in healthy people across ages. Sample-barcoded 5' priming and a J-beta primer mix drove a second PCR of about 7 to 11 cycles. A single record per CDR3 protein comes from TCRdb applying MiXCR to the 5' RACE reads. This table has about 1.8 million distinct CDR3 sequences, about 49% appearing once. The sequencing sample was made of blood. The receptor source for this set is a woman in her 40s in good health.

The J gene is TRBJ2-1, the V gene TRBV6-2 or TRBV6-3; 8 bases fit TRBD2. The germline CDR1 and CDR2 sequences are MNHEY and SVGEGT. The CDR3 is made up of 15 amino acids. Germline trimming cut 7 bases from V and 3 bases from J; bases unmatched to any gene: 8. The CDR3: CASTWSGGLYNEQFF. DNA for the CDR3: TGTGCCAGCACATGGAGCGGGGGACTCTACAATGAGCAGTTCTTC.

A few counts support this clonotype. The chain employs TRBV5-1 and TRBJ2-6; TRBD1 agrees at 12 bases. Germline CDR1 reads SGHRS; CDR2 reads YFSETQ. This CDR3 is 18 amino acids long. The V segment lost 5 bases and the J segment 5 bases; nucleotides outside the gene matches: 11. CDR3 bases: TGCGCCAGCAGGTCCTACCGGGACAGGGGGCTCCGGGCCAACGTCCTGACTTTC. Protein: CASRSYRDRGLRANVLTF.

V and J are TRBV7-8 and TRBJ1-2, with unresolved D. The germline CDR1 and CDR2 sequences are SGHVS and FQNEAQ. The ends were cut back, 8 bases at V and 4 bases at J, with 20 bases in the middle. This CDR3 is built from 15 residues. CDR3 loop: CASQEGDAVFYGYTF. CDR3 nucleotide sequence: TGTGCCAGCCAGGAGGGAGATGCCGTTTTCTATGGCTACACCTTC.

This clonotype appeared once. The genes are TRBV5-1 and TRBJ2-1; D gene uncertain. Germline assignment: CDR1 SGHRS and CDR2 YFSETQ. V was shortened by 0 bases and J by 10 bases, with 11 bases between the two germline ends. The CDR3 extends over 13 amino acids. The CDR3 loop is CASSLELKGEQFF. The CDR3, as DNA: TGCGCCAGCAGCTTGGAACTTAAGGGAGAGCAGTTCTTC.

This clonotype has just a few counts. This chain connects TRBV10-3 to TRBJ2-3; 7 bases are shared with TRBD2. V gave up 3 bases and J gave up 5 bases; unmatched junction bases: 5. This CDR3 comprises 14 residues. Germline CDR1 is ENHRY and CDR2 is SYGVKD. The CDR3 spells CAISDERDEDTQYF. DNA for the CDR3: TGTGCCATCAGTGATGAGCGGGACGAAGATACGCAGTATTTT.

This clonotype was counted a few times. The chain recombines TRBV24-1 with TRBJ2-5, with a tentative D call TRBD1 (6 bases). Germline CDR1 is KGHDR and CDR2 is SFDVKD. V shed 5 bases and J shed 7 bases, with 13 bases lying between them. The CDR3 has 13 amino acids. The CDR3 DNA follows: TGTGCCACCAGTGGTGCAGGGGCTTCGACCCAGTACTTC. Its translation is CATSGAGASTQYF.

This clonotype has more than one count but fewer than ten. The chain's CDR3 is CASSLVFGLETQYF. The CDR3, as DNA: TGTGCCAGCAGTTTAGTATTTGGTTTAGAGACCCAGTACTTC. The chain links TRBV27 to TRBJ2-5; D is unresolved. Germline loops: CDR1 MNHEY, CDR2 SMNVEV (reference sequence). The CDR3 runs to 14 residues. The V end lost 2 bases, the J end lost 4 bases, and 11 bases lay between the germline ends.

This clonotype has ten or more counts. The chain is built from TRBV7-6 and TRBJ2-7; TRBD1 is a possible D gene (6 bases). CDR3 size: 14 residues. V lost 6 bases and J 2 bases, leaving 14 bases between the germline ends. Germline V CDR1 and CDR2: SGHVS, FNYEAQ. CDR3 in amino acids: CASSSTGYTYEQYF. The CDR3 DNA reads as TGTGCCAGCAGTTCAACAGGGTATACCTACGAGCAGTACTTC.

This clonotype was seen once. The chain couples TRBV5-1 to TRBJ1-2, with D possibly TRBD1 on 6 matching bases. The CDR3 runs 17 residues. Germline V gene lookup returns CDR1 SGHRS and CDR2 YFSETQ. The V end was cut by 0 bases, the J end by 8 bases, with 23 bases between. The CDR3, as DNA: TGCGCCAGCAGCTTGGTCATAGGGGGACGATCCCAAGGGGGCTACACCTTC. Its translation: CASSLVIGGRSQGGYTF. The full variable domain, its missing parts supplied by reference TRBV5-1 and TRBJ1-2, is KAGVTQTPRYLIKTRGQQVTLSCSPISGHRSVSWYQQTPGQGLQFLFEYFSETQRNKGNFPGRFSGRQFSNSRSEMNVSTLELGDSALYLCASSLVIGGRSQGGYTFGSGTRLTVV.

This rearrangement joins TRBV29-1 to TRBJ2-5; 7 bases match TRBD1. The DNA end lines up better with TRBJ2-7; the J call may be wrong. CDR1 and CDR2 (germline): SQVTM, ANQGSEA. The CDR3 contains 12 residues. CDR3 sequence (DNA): TGCAGCGCAGGGACAGTCAATTACGAGCAGTACTTC. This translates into CSAGTVNYEQYF.

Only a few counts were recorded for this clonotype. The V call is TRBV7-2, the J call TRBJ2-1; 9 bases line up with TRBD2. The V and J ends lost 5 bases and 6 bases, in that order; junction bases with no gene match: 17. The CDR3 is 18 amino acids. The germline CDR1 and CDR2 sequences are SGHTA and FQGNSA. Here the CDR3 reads CASSPVGGGALGANEQFF. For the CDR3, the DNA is TGTGCCAGCAGCCCCGTCGGCGGGGGGGCGTTGGGGGCCAATGAGCAGTTCTTC.

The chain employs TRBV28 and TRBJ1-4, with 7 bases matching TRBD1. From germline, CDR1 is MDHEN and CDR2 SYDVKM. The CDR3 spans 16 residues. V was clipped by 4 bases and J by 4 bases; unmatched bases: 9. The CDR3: CASSSLPGQLNEKLFF. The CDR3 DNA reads TGTGCCAGCAGTTCCCTCCCGGGACAGCTTAATGAAAAACTGTTTTTT.

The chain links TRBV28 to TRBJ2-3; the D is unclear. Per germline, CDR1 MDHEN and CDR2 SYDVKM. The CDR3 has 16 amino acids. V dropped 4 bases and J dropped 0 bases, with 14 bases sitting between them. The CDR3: CASSSLSSRSTDTQYF. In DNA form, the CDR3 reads TGTGCCAGCAGTTCTCTAAGTAGCCGTAGCACAGATACGCAGTATTTT.

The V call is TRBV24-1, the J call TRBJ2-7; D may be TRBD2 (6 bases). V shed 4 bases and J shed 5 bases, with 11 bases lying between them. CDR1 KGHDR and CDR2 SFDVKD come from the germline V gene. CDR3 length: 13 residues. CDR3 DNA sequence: TGTGCCACCAGTGACCAAACTAGCAACGAGCAGTACTTC. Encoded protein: CATSDQTSNEQYF.

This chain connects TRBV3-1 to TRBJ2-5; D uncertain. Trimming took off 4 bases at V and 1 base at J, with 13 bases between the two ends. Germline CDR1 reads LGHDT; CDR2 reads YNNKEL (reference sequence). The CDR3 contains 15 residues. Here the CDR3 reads CASSLELRTQETQYF. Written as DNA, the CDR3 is TGTGCCAGCAGCCTAGAGTTACGGACCCAAGAGACCCAGTACTTC.

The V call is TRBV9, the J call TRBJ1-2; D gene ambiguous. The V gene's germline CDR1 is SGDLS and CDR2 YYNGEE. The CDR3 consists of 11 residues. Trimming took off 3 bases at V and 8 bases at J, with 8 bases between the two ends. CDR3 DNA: TGTGCCAGCAGCGCTAACGGGGGCTACACCTTC. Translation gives CASSANGGYTF.

In DNA form, the CDR3 reads TGTGCCAGCAGCTCGGACCTAAACATTCAGTACTTC. It is translated as CASSSDLNIQYF. The V gene is TRBV7-2, the J gene TRBJ2-4; D call uncertain. V was shortened by 4 bases and J by 6 bases, with 7 bases between the two germline ends. The CDR3 is 12 residues long. Germline-derived CDR1 and CDR2 are SGHTA and FQGNSA.

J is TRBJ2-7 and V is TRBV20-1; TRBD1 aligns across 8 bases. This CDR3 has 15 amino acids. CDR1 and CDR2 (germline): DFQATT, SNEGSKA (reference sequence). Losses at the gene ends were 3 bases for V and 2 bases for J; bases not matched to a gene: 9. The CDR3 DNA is TGCAGTGCTAGCGGGACAGGTGCTGGCGCCTACGAGCAGTACTTC. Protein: CSASGTGAGAYEQYF.

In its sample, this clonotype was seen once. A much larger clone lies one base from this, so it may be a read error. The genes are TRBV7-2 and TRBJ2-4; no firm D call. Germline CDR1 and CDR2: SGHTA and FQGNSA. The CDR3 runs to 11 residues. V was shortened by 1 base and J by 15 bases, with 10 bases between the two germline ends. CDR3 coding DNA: TGTGCCAGCAGCTTAGACTCCCCGGCGTACTTC. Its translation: CASSLDSPAYF.

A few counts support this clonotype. This CDR3 reads CATRTLASADNEQFF. CDR3 coding DNA: TGTGCCACCAGAACCCTAGCGAGTGCCGACAATGAGCAGTTCTTC. The chain employs TRBV25-1 and TRBJ2-1; a possible D gene is TRBD2 (6 bases). The germline gives CDR1 MGHDK, CDR2 SYGVNS. The CDR3 has 15 amino acids. The germline V and J ends were trimmed by 10 bases and 5 bases, with 21 bases remaining between them. The full variable domain, its missing parts supplied by reference TRBV25-1 and TRBJ2-1, is EADIYQTPRYLVIGTGKKITLECSQTMGHDKMYWYQQDPGMELHLIHYSYGVNSTEKGDLSSESTVSRIRTEHFPLTLESARPSHTSQYLCATRTLASADNEQFFGPGTRLTVL.

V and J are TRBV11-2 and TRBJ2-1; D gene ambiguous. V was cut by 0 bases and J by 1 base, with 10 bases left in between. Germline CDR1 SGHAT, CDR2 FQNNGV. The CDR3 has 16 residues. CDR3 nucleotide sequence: TGTGCCAGCAGCTTAGAAATCGTGGGGTCCTACAATGAGCAGTTCTTC. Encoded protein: CASSLEIVGSYNEQFF.

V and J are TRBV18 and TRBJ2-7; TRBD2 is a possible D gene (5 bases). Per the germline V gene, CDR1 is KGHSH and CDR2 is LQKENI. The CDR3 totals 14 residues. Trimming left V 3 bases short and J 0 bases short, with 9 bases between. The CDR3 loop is CASSPEGRSYEQYF. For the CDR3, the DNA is TGTGCCAGCTCACCCGAGGGCCGCTCCTACGAGCAGTACTTC.

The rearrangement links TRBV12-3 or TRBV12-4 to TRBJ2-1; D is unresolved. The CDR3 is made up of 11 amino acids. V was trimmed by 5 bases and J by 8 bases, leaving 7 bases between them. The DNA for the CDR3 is TGTGCCAGCAGTCCCTGGTATGAGCAGTTCTTC. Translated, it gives CASSPWYEQFF.

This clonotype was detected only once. CDR3 region: CSARSGAGSYNSPLHF. CDR3 bases: TGCAGTGCTAGATCGGGGGCAGGCTCCTATAATTCACCCCTCCACTTT. This rearrangement joins TRBV20-1 to TRBJ1-6, with D maybe TRBD1 (6 bases). The CDR3 is made up of 16 amino acids. Germline V gene data show CDR1 as DFQATT and CDR2 as SNEGSKA (reference sequence). The V gene lost 2 bases and the J gene lost 0 bases, with 11 bases spanning the gap.